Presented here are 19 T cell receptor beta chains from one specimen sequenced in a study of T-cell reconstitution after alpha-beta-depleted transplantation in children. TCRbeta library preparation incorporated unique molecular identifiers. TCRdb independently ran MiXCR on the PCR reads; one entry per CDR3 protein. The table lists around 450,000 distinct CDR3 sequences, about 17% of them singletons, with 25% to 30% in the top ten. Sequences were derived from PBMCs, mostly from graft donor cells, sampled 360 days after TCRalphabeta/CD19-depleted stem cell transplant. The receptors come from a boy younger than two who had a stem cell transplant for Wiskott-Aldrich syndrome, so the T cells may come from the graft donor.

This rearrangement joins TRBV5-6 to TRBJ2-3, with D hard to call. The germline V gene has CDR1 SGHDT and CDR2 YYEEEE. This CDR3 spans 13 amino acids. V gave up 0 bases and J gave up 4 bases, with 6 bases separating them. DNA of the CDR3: TGTGCCAGCAGCTTGGTGGCGGCAGATACGCAGTATTTT. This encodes CASSLVAADTQYF. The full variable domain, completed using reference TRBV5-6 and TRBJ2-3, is DAGVTQSPTHLIKTRGQQVTLRCSPKSGHDTVSWYQQALGQGPQFIFQYYEEEERQRGNFPDRFSGHQFPNYSSELNVNALLLGDSALYLCASSLVAADTQYFGPGTRLTVL.

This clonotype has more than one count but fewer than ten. The DNA for the CDR3 is TGTGCCAGCAGCAATAATTTCCCCAGGAGGGACCACGAGCAGTACTTC. Amino acids: CASSNNFPRRDHEQYF. V gene TRBV7-2 combines with J gene TRBJ2-7, with D possibly TRBD2 on 6 matching bases. This CDR3 has 16 amino acids. The V end was cut by 5 bases, the J end by 5 bases, with 22 bases between. Germline lookup yields CDR1 SGHTA and CDR2 FQGNSA. The complete variable domain, with remaining parts taken from reference TRBV7-2 and TRBJ2-7, reads GAGVSQSPSNKVTEKGKDVELRCDPISGHTALYWYRQSLGQGLEFLIYFQGNSAPDKSGLPSDRFSAERTGGSVSTLTIQRTQQEDSAVYLCASSNNFPRRDHEQYFGPGTRLTVT.

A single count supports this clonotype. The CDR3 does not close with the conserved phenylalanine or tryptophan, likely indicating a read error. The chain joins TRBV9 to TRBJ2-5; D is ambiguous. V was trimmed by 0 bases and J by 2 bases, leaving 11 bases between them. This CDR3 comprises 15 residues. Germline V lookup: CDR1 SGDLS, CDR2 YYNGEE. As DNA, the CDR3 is TGTGCCAGCAGCGTAGCTGCTGGGTTGCAAGAGACCCAGTACCTC. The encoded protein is CASSVAAGLQETQYL.

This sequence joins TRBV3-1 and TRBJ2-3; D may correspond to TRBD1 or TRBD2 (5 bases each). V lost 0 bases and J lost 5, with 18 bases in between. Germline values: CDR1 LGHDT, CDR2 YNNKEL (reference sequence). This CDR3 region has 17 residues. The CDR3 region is CASSQERWGSWIDTQYF. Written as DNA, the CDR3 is TGTGCCAGCAGCCAAGAGCGGTGGGGGAGTTGGATAGATACGCAGTATTTT.

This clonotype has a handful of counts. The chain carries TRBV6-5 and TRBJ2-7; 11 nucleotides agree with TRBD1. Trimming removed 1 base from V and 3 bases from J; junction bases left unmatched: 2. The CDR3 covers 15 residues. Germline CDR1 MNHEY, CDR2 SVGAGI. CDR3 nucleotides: TGTGCCAGCAGTTACTGGACAGGGGGCCTCTACGAGCAGTACTTC. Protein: CASSYWTGGLYEQYF.

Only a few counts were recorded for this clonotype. The CDR3 sequence: CASSLANGVNTEAFF. In nucleotides, the CDR3 is TGTGCCAGCAGCTTAGCTAACGGGGTGAACACTGAAGCTTTCTTT. The V call is TRBV7-9, the J call TRBJ1-1; D call uncertain. The CDR3 is 15 residues long. Germline values: CDR1 SEHNR, CDR2 FQNEAQ (reference sequence). The V gene lost 0 bases and the J gene lost 0 bases, with 8 bases spanning the gap.

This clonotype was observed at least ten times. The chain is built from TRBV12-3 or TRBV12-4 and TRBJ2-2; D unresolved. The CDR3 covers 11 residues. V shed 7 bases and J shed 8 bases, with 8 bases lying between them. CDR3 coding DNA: TGTGCCAGCACCCTGACAGGGGAGCTGTTTTTT. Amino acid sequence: CASTLTGELFF.

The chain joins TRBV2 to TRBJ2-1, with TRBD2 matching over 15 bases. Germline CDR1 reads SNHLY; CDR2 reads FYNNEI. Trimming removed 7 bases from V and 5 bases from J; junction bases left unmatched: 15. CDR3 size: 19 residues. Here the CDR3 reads CASTKPGLAGGPSNNEQFF. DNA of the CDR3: TGTGCCAGCACCAAGCCAGGACTAGCGGGGGGGCCGTCTAACAATGAGCAGTTCTTC.

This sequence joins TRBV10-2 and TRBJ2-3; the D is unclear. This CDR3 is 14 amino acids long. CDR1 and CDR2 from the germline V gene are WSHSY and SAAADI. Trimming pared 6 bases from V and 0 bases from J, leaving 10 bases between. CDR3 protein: CASRQIASTDTQYF. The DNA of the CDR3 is TGCGCCAGCAGACAGATTGCTAGCACAGATACGCAGTATTTT.

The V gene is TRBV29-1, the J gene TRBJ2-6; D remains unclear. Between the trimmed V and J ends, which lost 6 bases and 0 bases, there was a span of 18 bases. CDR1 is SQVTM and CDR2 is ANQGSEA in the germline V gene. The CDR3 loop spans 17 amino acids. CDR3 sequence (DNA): TGCAGCGTGTTTACCATTCTTGTCCCCTCTGGGGCCAACGTCCTGACTTTC. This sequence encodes CSVFTILVPSGANVLTF. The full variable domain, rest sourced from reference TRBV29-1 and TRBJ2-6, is SAVISQKPSRDICQRGTSLTIQCQVDSQVTMMFWYRQQPGQSLTLIATANQGSEATYESGFVIDKFPISRPNLTFSTLTVSNMSPEDSSIYLCSVFTILVPSGANVLTFGAGSRLTVL.

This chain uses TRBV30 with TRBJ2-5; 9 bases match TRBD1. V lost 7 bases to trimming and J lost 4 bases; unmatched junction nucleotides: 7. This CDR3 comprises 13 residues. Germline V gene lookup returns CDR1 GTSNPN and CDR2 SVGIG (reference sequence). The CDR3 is CASSGQGGETQYF. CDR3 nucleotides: TGTGCCTCCTCGGGACAGGGAGGAGAGACCCAGTACTTC.

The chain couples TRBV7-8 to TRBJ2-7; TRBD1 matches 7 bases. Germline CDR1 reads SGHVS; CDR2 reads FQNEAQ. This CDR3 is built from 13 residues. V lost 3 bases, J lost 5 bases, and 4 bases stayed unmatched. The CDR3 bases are TGTGCCAGCAGCTTGACAGGGAGAAACGAGCAGTACTTC. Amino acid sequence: CASSLTGRNEQYF.

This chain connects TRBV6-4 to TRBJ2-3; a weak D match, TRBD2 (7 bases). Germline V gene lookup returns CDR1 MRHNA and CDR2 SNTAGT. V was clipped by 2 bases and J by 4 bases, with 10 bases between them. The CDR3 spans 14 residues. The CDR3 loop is CASSDRGGADTQYF. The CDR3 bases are TGTGCCAGCAGTGACAGGGGGGGCGCAGATACGCAGTATTTT.

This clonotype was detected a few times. CDR3 DNA sequence: TGTGCCAGCAGCTTGGGGTCTAGCGCGGGGACAGATACGCAGTATTTT. Its protein product is CASSLGSSAGTDTQYF. This chain uses TRBV5-4 with TRBJ2-3; D is perhaps TRBD2 (6 bases). V lost 0 bases to trimming and J lost 3 bases, with 14 bases between them. CDR3 length: 16 residues. Per germline, CDR1 SGHNT and CDR2 YYREEE (reference sequence).

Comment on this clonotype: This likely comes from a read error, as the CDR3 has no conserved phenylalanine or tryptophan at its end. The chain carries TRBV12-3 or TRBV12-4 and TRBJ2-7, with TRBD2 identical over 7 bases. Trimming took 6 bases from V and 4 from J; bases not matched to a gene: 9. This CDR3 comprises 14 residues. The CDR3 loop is CASSPQVGGYEQYL. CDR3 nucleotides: TGTGCCAGCAGCCCCCAGGTGGGGGGGTACGAGCAGTACTTA.

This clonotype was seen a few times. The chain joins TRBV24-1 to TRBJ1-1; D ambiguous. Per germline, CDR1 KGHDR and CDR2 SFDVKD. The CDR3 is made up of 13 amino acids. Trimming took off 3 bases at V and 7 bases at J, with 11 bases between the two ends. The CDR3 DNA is TGTGCCACCAGTGATGCAAGGACCTATGAAGCTTTCTTT. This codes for CATSDARTYEAFF.

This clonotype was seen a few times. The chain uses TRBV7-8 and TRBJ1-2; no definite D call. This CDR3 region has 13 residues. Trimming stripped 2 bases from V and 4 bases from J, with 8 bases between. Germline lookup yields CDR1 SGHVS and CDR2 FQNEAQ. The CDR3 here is CASSLPESYGYTF. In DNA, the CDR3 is TGTGCCAGCAGCTTACCCGAAAGCTATGGCTACACCTTC.

CDR3 coding DNA: TGTGCCAGCAGCTTAGAAGTCTGGGCTAGAGGAGAGACCCAGTACTTC. Encoded protein: CASSLEVWARGETQYF. V is TRBV7-2 and J is TRBJ2-5; no clear D gene. The length of the CDR3 is 16 residues. V lost 1 base and J 4 bases, leaving 16 bases between the germline ends. Germline CDR1 and CDR2: SGHTA and FQGNSA.

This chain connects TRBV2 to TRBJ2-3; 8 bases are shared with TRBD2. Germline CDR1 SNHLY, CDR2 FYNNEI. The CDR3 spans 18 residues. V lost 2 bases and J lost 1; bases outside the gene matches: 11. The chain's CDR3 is CASSEYPLAGHRTDTQYF. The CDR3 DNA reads TGTGCCAGCAGTGAATACCCCCTAGCGGGCCACCGCACAGATACGCAGTATTTT.